The entry below gives a single TCR beta chain sequence along with its context. There is no known antigen for this receptor. Base qualities are not recorded, but no much larger clone differs from it by a single base. Receptor amplification or capture employed the immunoSEQ multiplex PCR assay. For the multiplex PCR, a mixture combining 60 forward primers for TCR Vbeta segments and 13 reverse primers for TCR Jbeta segments was used. Amplification of the CDR3 region of rearranged TCR beta genes was performed with a multiplex PCR assay on genomic DNA. The amplified TCR beta libraries were sequenced on the Illumina HiSeq System as 87-base-pair reads. The authors processed their data as follows. A later analysis tallied 75 million to 95 million unique TCR beta chains across the approximately 670 repertoires, and about 10 million of those chains were shared by two or more donors. A nearest-neighbor algorithm error-corrected the raw reads and collapsed the reads into unique sequences, merging closely related sequences to remove PCR and sequencing errors. To assign V, D and J gene segments, CDR3 sequences were aligned to IMGT reference sequences. Each retained sequence needed at least a six-nucleotide match to both a V gene segment and a J gene segment. A rearrangement was called productive if the CDR3 had no stop codons and remained in frame with V and J, and every other rearrangement was called non-productive. Following IMGT convention, CDR3 was defined as the stretch from the second conserved V-encoded cysteine up to the conserved J-encoded phenylalanine. In an earlier analysis of approximately 590 of the donors, sequences lacking an unambiguous match to a single V gene segment were excluded. An earlier analysis of several hundred of the donors called V segments functional above 56.7% productive rearrangements and segregating when the between-donor standard deviation exceeded 5%. To diagnose cytomegalovirus status from the catalog of TCR beta chain sequences, a statistical classification framework was built. V and J gene assignment, in a later analysis, came from comparing TCR nucleotide sequences with IMGT/GENE-DB human TR gene sequences. The TCRdist pipeline was used in a later analysis to assign CDR3 sequences and most-parsimonious VDJ recombination scenarios. In a later analysis, each TCR beta chain was defined by its CDR3 amino acid sequence together with its V-gene family, and reads without a unique V-gene family were excluded. To address suspected cross-contamination and a sequencing artifact, a later analysis removed some 620 highly shared, low-generation-probability nucleotide sequences. In a later analysis, a clonal expansion index was calculated for each public chain from normalized within-repertoire ranks of inferred template counts. Generation probabilities in a later analysis came from a VDJ recombination model fitted to out-of-frame rearrangements, and those results were checked against IGoR. In a later analysis, hypergeometric tests were used to score TCR-TCR, TCR-HLA and TCR-CMV co-occurrence, with a repertoire-size bias correction applied to TCR pairs. To estimate false discovery rates, a later analysis permuted the HLA or CMV assignments 20 times. A later analysis grouped co-occurring TCRs with DBSCAN, adding TCRdist sequence similarity when clustering within HLA-allele-positive subsets. Co-occurrence clustering excluded repertoires with fewer than 30,000 or more than 120,000 public chains, plus five with anomalous nucleotide sharing. What TCRdb holds here is the immuneACCESS table cut down to in-frame rearrangements. Part of the clones is not present; checked against another copy, under half of the missing clones reflect an unresolved V gene, and the others are unexplained. That table furnishes V, J and clone size, whereas the DNA furnished D and trimming. The sample has about 180,000 clones on record, 55% to 75% of them singletons. The ten most abundant clones make up under 3% of the sample.

The data derive from a study of cytomegalovirus exposure and HLA in healthy donors (dated by TCRdb to about 2017). Regarding the study in general: An earlier analysis of roughly 610 of the donors reported about 260 Gb of sequence data and 117 million unique TCR beta sequences obtained from about 179 million T cells. An early release that covered about 600 HLA-typed donors contained 300 to 350 gigabases of sequencing data and tens of millions of unique TCR sequences. Among the roughly 400 genotyped donors, 81% belonged to the genetic ancestry cluster associated with self-reported Caucasian donors. The study was designed to test whether signatures of past pathogen exposure could be identified by cataloging public T cell receptors. Using immunosequencing, the study profiled T cell repertoires from fewer than 850 subjects and related those repertoires to cytomegalovirus serostatus. In addition to the first cohort of around 670 subjects, a separate validation cohort of 120 different subjects was used. The study combined high-throughput TCR immunosequencing, statistical association of individual TCRs with disease status, and machine learning to predict cytomegalovirus infection status. A later analysis re-examined previously published TCR beta repertoires from roughly 650 donors and added high-resolution HLA genotyping to investigate patterns of TCR occurrence. The later analysis used no new phenotypic data to find candidate immune exposures, relying instead on TCR beta sequences and their occurrence across donors. To decide whether each TCR beta V gene segment behaved as functional or pseudogenic, an earlier analysis of 587 of the donors relied on high-throughput TCR beta sequencing. Donor age, sex, ethnicity and CMV serostatus were collected together with the repertoire data. In a later genetic analysis, genome-wide SNP genotypes for about three fifths of the roughly 670 donors were used, and that subset was treated as a discovery cohort. All discovery cohort repertoires had been generated on a single sequencing platform. Both class I and class II loci were covered by HLA typing, at four-digit resolution. Typing coverage differed by locus: A, B, C, DRB1 and DQB1 were typed in roughly 620-630 donors, DQA1 in about 500, DPA1 in nearly 610, and DPB1 in approximately 450. Because of strong linkage in the cohort, a few DR-DQ haplotypes were treated as single units for association and clustering. Across about 380 genotyped donors of the cohort, an average of roughly 250,000 unique TCR beta nucleotide sequences per donor were sequenced, and around 19% of those sequences were non-productive.

Its CDR3 holds 17 amino acids, cysteine through phenylalanine. Left in the record is the CDR3 DNA by itself, 51 bases read in frame from the first base. CDR1 and CDR2 are drawn from the germline V gene: SGHVS, FQNEAQ. V drops 5 bases and J drops 2 bases, leaving 21 bases in between. The cohort was made up of 666 healthy bone marrow donors. Cohort members were all nominally healthy when sampled, although unrecorded immune exposures were likely present. CMV serostatus was recorded as positive for almost 300 and negative for about half of the 666 cohort members, whereas no CMV serostatus was recorded for the donor in question. Each donor provided a peripheral blood sample, and peripheral blood mononuclear cells were used for TCR beta sequencing. Genomic DNA was extracted from the blood cell samples with the Qiagen DNeasy Blood Extraction Kit. What the work shows at the level of the full study, not this receptor alone: For the cohort, immune exposure information was limited to CMV serostatus. According to a later analysis, parvovirus B19, influenza, CMV and Epstein-Barr virus appeared linked to several top co-occurrence clusters. A group of highly shared sequence variants was considered likely to be a technical artifact of the sequencing pipeline. HLA typing was unavailable for some donors at each locus, so association tests used only the typed subset. In this cohort, only TCR beta chains were sequenced, and detectable features were limited by the absence of alpha or paired-chain data. A further reported finding was that TCR beta sequences accurately predicted the HLA-A and HLA-B alleles for most subjects in the first cohort. According to the authors, the approach could potentially be generalized to other disease states and immunological phenotypes. In vitro tests confirmed that a few of the cytomegalovirus-associated TCR beta chains recognize cytomegalovirus antigens. An earlier analysis of some 560 of the donors showed that most TCR beta V segments appeared in productive rearrangements either about 87% or about 30% of the time, which broadly matched IMGT annotations. In a later analysis, TCR association rates were found to vary across HLA loci, with the most associated TCRs seen for DRB1 alleles and the fewest for HLA-C alleles. Most TCR sequences were observed very rarely across donors, whereas some public TCRs were present in many individuals. The study listed 170 or so TCR beta chains as associated with cytomegalovirus. Specific HLA alleles were associated with 15,000 to 20,000 TCR beta sequences at a false discovery rate of 0.05 in a later analysis. A later analysis found that HLA-associated TCR beta chains were more clonally expanded and had lower generation probabilities than equally common non-associated chains. When HLA alleles, especially DR and DQ, strongly co-occurred, TCR associations were difficult to assign to individual alleles. Presence/absence analyses assumed roughly uniform sequencing depth across donors, an assumption that may not hold. Some IMGT-functional V segments, including TRBV6-2 and TRBV6-3, could not be told apart with the 87-base-pair reads, so those segments were excluded. A later genetic analysis associated a missense DCLRE1C variant with V-gene and J-gene trimming of TCR beta chains, and an independent cohort replicated the association. The earlier analysis of almost 600 of the donors excluded seventeen rarely observed V segments, including chromosome 9 orphons, because counts were too low. A later analysis found that most CMV-associated TCR beta chains appeared HLA-restricted, with HLA associations seemingly driven largely by CMV exposure. The classifier was reported to diagnose cytomegalovirus status with high specificity and sensitivity in both the original cohort and the validation cohort. Correlated functional status among segregating V segments might reflect linkage disequilibrium, but an unknown experimental factor could not be ruled out. According to a later genetic analysis, donors in an Asian-associated ancestry cluster had fewer N-insertions in productive TCRs than the roughly 700-donor mean.

The sequencing input was PBMCs. The sequence is built from TRBV7-8 and TRBJ1-1, with TRBD1 perhaps the D gene, on 6 matching bases. This clonotype was sampled from a human donor in good health. The CDR3 protein is CASSVGYLGQLNTEAFF. The bases are TGTGCCAGCAGCGTGGGATACCTGGGACAACTAAACACTGAAGCTTTCTTT.